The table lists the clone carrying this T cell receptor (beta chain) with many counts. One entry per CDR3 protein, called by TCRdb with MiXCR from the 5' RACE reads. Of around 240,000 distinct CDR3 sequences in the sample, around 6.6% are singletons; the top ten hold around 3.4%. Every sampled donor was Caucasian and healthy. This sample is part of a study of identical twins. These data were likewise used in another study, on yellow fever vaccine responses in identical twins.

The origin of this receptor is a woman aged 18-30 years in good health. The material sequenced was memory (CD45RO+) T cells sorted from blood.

As DNA, the CDR3 is TGCAGTGCCGCTATGGGAGGAAGGGGCAATCAGCCCCAGCATTTT. Protein product: CSAAMGGRGNQPQHF. This chain joins TRBV20-1 and TRBJ1-5, with D uncertain. Germline lookup yields CDR1 DFQATT and CDR2 SNEGSKA (reference sequence). Trimming stripped 6 bases from V and 2 bases from J, with 17 bases between. The CDR3 is 15 amino acids.